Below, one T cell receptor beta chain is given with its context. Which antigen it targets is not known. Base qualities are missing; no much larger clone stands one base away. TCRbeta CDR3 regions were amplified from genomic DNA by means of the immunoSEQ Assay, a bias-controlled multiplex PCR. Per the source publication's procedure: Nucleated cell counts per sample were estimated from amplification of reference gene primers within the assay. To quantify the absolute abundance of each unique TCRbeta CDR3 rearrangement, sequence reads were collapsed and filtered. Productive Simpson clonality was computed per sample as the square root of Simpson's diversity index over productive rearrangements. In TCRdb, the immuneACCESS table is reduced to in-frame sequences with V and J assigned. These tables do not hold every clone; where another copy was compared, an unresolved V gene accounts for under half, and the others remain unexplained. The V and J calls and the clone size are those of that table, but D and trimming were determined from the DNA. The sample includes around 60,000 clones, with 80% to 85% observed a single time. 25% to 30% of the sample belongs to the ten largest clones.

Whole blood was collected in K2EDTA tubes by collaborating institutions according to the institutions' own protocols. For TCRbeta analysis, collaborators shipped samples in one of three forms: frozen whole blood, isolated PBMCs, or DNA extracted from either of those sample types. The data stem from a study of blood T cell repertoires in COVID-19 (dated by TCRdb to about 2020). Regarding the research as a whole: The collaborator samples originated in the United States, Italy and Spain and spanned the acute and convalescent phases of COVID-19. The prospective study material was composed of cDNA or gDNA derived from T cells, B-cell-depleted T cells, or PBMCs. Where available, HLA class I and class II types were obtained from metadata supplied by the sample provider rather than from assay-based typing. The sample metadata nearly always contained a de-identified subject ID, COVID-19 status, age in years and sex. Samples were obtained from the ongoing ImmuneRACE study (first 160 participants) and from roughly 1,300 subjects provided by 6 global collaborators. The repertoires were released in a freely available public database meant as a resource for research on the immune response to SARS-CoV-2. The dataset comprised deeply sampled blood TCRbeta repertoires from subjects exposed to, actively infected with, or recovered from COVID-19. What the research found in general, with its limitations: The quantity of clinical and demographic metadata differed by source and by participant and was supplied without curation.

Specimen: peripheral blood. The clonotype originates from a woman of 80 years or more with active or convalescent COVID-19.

The sequence in DNA is TGTGCCAGCAGCAAGGGAACAGGGCGGGTCGTCTACGAGCAGTACTTC. Its protein product is CASSKGTGRVVYEQYF. The V and J genes are TRBV21-1 and TRBJ2-7; TRBD1 is the table's D call, not checked against the DNA. TRBV21-1 is described as a pseudogene. The CDR3 runs 16 amino acids, cysteine and phenylalanine included. This entry keeps only the CDR3 DNA: 48 bases, framed from base 1.